The clone carrying this TCR beta chain was seen just once. As handled by the study authors: Reference gene primer amplification yielded estimated nucleated cell counts. Profiled with immunoSEQ multiplex PCR; TCRdb holds only in-frame clones, not every one. The DNA was the basis for D and trimming; V, J and clone size are from that table. The sample lists some 220,000 clones, 83% seen once, with 5.5% in the top ten. Trimming removed 4 bases at V and 6 bases at J, with 16 bases between. The germline V gene has CDR1 SGHRS and CDR2 YFSETQ. This CDR3 has 14 amino acids. These data originate in a study of blood T cell repertoires in COVID-19. Study as a whole: COVID-19 samples, acute and convalescent, were from the United States, Italy and Spain. Sample material is recorded as cDNA or gDNA derived from T cells, B-cell-depleted T cells, or PBMCs.

Sequenced sample: peripheral blood. This receptor was obtained from a human donor in a cohort sampled during active COVID-19. The chain is built from TRBV5-1 and TRBJ1-2, with unresolved D. CDR3 nucleotide sequence: TGCGCCAGCAGCCCACAGATCGAGACAAATGGCTACACCTTC. Protein product: CASSPQIETNGYTF.